A few counts support the clone carrying this T cell receptor beta chain. Libraries of TCR beta came from iRepertoire HTBI primers plus Arm-PCR of CDR3 regions. TCRdb called the multiplex PCR reads again in MiXCR, with one record for every CDR3 protein. The table has 400,000 to 500,000 distinct CDR3 sequences, roughly 15% seen once. Indicated time point: newly diagnosed GD, antithyroid drugs for less than 3 months. Making the TCR library involved RNA that had been extracted from PBMCs. The data were taken from a study of regulatory T cells in long-lasting Graves disease. This sample was also put to use in a study of T cells in Graves' hyperthyroidism and ophthalmopathy. That work adds: Not enrolled were patients with uncontrolled infection, other autoimmune disease, pregnancy or lactation.

The sample in question was peripheral blood mononuclear cells (PBMCs), obtained at new diagnosis, from a patient treated with antithyroid drugs. The sequence was collected from a woman aged 18-30 years with Graves disease.

This chain's CDR3 is CASSSPNREEQFF. CDR3 DNA sequence: TGTGCCAGCAGTTCCCCCAACAGGGAAGAGCAGTTCTTC. The genes are TRBV28 and TRBJ2-1; tentatively, D is TRBD1 (6 bases). Trimming pared 4 bases from V and 10 bases from J, leaving 14 bases between. The CDR3 spans 13 residues. The germline V gene encodes CDR1 MDHEN and CDR2 SYDVKM.